This TCR beta chain was retrieved from a study of blood T cell repertoires in COVID-19. On the study more broadly: PBMCs, B-cell-depleted T cells, or T cells provided the cDNA or gDNA that made up the material.

How the authors handled the data: Nucleated cell number was recorded as an estimate derived from reference gene primer amplification. Clones were sequenced by immunoSEQ multiplex PCR, and TCRdb holds only the in-frame ones, with some missing. V, J and clone size derive from that table, while D and trimming were established from the DNA sequence. The sample carries some 310,000 clones, over 75% recorded once. Germline-derived CDR1 and CDR2 are SGHVS and FQNEAQ. The CDR3 runs 16 residues. With 7 bases removed from V and 2 bases from J, the gap between germline ends came to 21 bases. Specimen: peripheral blood. The receptor's source is a man between 45 and 60 years old with active or convalescent COVID-19. This chain links TRBV7-8 with TRBJ2-7; D possibly corresponds to TRBD2 (6 bases). The chain's CDR3 is CASKKRPTGDPYEQYF. CDR3 DNA sequence: TGTGCCAGCAAGAAACGCCCCACGGGGGACCCCTACGAGCAGTACTTC.